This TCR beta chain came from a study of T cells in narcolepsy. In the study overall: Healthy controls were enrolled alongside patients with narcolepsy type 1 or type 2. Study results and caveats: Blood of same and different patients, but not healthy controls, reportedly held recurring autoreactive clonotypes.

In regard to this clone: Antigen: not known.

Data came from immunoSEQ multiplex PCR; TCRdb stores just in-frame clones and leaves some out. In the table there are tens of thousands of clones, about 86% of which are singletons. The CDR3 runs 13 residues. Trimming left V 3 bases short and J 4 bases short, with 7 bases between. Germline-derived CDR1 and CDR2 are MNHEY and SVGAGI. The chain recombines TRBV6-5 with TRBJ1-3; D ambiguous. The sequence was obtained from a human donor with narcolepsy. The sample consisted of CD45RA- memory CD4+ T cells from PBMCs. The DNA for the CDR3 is TGTGCCAGCAGTTATTCCGCGGGAAACACCATATATTTT. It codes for CASSYSAGNTIYF.